This T cell receptor (beta chain) was sequenced in a study of technical replicates of blood from several donors. Method: immunoSEQ multiplex PCR; TCRdb's copy keeps in-frame clones and lacks some. Of more than 90,000 clones in the sample, approximately 94% are singletons; the top ten hold approximately 0.22%. Trimming shortened V by 0 bases and J by 1 base, and 12 bases separated the two germline ends. The CDR3 spans 16 residues. The germline CDR1 and CDR2 sequences are SGDLS and YYNGEE. The sequence came from a human donor in good health. The chain employs TRBV9 and TRBJ2-3; D is perhaps TRBD2 (6 bases). Sequenced input: T cells isolated from PBMCs. CDR3 nucleotides: TGTGCCAGCAGCGTAGCCGGCGGGGTCGGCACAGATACGCAGTATTTT. This encodes CASSVAGGVGTDTQYF.